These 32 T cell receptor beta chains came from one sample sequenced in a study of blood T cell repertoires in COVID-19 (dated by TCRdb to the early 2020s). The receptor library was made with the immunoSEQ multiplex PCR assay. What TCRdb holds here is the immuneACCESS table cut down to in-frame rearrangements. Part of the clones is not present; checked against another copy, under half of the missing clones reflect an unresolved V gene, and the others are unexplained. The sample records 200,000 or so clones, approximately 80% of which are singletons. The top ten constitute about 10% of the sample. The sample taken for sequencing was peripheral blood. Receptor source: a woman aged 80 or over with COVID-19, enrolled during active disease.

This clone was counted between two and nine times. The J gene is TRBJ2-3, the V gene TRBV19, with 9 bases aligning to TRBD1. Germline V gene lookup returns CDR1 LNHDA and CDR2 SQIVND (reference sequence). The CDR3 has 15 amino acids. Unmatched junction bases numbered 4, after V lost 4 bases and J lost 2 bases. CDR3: CASSTRTGATDTQYF. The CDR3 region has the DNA TGTGCCAGTAGTACCCGGACAGGGGCCACAGATACGCAGTATTTT.

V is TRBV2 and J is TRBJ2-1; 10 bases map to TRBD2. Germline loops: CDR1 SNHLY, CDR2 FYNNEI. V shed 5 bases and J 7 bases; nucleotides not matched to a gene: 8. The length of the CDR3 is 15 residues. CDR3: CASSREAGGMNEQFF. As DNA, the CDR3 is TGTGCCAGCAGTCGCGAAGCGGGGGGGATGAATGAGCAGTTCTTC.

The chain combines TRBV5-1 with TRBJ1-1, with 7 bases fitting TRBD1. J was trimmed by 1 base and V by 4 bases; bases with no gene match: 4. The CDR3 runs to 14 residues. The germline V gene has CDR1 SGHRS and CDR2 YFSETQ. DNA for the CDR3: TGCGCCAGCAGCGTCTGGGACAGGAACACTGAAGCTTTCTTT. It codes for CASSVWDRNTEAFF.

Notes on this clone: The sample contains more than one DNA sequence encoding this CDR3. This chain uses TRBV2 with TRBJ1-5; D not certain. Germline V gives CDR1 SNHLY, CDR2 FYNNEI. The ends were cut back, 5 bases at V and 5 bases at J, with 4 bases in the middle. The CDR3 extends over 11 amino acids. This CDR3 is CASSTDQPQHF. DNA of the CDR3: TGTGCCAGCAGTACAGATCAGCCCCAGCATTTT.

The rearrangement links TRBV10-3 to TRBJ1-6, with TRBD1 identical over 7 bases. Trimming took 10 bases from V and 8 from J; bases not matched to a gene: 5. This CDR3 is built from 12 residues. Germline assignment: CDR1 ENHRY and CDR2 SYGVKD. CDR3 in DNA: TGTGCCACCACAGGGGATGATTCACCCCTCCACTTT. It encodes CATTGDDSPLHF.

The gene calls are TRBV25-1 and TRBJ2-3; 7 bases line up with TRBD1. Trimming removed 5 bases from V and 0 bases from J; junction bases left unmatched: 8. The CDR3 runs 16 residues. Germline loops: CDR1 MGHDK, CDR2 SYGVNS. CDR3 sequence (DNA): TGTGCCAGCAGTTTGATAGGGGGCCCTAGCACAGATACGCAGTATTTT. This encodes CASSLIGGPSTDTQYF.

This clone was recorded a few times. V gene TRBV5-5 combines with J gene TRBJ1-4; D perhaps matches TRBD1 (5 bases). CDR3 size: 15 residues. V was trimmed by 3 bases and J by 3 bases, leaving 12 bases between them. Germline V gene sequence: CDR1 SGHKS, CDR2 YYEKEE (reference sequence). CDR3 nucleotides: TGTGCCAGCAGCTGGGGACTCGGGGCTAATGAAAAACTGTTTTTT. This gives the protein CASSWGLGANEKLFF.

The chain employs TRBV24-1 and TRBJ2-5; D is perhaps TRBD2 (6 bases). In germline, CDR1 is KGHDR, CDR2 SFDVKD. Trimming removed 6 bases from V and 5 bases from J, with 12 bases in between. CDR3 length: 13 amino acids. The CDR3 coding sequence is TGTGCCACCAGTCGGGCGGGATTCGAGACCCAGTACTTC. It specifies CATSRAGFETQYF.

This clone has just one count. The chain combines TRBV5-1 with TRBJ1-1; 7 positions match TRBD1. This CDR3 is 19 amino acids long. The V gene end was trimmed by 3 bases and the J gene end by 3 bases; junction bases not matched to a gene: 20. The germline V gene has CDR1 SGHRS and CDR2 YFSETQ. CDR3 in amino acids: CASSSTALGTALLHTEAFF. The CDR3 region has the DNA TGCGCCAGCAGCTCTACGGCCCTTGGGACAGCCCTCCTCCACACTGAAGCTTTCTTT.

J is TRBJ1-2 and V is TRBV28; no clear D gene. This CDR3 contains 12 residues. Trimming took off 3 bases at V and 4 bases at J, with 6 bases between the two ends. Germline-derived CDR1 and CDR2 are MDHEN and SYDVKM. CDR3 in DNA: TGTGCCAGCAGTTTTTCCTCCTATGGCTACACCTTC. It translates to CASSFSSYGYTF.

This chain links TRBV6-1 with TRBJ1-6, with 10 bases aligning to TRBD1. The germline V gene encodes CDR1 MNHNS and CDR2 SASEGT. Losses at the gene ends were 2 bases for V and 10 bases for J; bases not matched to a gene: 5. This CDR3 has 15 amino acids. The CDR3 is CASSETGQGGSPLHF. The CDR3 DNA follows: TGTGCCAGCAGTGAAACAGGACAGGGGGGATCACCCCTCCACTTT.

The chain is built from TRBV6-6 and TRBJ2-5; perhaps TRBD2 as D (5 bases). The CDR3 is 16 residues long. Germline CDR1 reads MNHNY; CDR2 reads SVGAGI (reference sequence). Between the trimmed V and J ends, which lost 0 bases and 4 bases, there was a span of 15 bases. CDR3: CASSYSRDRTGETQYF. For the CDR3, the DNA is TGTGCCAGCAGTTACTCGAGGGATCGGACGGGAGAGACCCAGTACTTC.

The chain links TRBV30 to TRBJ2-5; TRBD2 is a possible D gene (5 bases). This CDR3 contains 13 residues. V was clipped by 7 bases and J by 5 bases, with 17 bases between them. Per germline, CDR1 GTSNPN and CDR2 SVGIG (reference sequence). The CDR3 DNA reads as TGTGCCTCCCACGACGACTACTCGGAGACCCAGTACTTC. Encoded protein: CASHDDYSETQYF.

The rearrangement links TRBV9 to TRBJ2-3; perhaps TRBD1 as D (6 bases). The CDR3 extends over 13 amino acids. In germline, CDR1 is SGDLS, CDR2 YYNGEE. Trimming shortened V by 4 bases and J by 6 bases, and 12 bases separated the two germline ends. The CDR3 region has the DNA TGTGCCAGCAGCCCAGGGGCGAGGGATACGCAGTATTTT. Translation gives CASSPGARDTQYF.

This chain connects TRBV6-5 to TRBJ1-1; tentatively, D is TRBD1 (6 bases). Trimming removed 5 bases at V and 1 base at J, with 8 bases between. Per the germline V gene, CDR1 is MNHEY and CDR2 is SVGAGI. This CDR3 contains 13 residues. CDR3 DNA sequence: TGTGCCAGCAGTAAGGGACAGAACACTGAAGCTTTCTTT. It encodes CASSKGQNTEAFF.

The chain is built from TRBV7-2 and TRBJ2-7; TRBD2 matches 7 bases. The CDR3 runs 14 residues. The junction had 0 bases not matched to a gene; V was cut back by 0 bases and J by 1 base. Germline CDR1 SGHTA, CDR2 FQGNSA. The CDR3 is CASSLARGSYEQYF. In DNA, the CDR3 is TGTGCCAGCAGCTTAGCGCGGGGGTCCTACGAGCAGTACTTC.

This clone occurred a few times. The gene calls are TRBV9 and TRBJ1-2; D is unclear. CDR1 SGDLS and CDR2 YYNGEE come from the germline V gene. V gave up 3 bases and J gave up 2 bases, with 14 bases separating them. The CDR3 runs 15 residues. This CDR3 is CASSAHQGGNYGYTF. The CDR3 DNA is TGTGCCAGCAGCGCCCACCAAGGAGGGAACTATGGCTACACCTTC.

The CDR3 sequence: CASSLRDTQYF. The CDR3 nucleotides read TGTGCCAGCAGTTTGCGAGATACGCAGTATTTT. J is TRBJ2-3 and V is TRBV6-6; D is ambiguous. V was shortened by 4 bases and J by 5 bases, with 4 bases between the two germline ends. The CDR3 spans 11 residues. Germline loops: CDR1 MNHNY, CDR2 SVGAGI (reference sequence).

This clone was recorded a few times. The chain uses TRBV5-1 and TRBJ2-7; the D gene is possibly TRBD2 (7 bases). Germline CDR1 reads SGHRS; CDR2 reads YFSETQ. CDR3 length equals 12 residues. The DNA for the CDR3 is TGCGCCAGCAGCTTGGGACTAAGGGGGAGGGGCGTC. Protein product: CASSLGLRGRGV.

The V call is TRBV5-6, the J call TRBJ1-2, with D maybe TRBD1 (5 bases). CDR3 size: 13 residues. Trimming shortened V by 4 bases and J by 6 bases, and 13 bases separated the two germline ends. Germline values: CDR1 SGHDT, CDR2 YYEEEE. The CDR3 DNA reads TGTGCCAGCAGCCCAGGGATTGGGGATGGCTACACCTTC. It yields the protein CASSPGIGDGYTF.

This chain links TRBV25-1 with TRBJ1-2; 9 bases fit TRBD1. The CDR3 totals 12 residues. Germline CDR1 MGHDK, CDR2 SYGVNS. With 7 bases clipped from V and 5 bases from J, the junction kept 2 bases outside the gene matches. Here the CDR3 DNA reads TGTGCCAGCAATGGACAGGGGTATGGCTACACCTTC. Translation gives CASNGQGYGYTF.

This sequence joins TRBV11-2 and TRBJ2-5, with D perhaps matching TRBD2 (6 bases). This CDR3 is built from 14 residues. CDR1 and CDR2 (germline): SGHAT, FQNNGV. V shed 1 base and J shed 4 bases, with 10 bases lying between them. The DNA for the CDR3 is TGTGCCAGCAGCTTAGTGAGGAGGGGAGAGACCCAGTACTTC. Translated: CASSLVRRGETQYF.

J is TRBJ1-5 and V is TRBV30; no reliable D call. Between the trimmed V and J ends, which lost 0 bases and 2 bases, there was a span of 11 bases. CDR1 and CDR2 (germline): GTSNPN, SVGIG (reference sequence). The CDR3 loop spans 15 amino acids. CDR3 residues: CAWSVGGAGNQPQHF. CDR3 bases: TGTGCCTGGAGTGTTGGAGGCGCTGGCAATCAGCCCCAGCATTTT.

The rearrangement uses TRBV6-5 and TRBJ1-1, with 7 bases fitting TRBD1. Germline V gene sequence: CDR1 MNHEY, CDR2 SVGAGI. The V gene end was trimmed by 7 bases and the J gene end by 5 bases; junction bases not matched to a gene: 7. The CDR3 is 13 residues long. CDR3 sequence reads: CASTRGAGTEAFF. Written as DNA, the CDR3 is TGTGCCAGCACCAGGGGGGCTGGGACTGAAGCTTTCTTT.

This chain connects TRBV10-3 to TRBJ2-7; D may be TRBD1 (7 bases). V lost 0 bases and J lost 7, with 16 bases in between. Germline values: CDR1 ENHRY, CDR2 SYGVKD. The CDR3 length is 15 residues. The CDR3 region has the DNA TGTGCCATCAGTGAGTCCGGCAGGGGGGTTTGGGAGCAGTACGTC. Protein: CAISESGRGVWEQYV.

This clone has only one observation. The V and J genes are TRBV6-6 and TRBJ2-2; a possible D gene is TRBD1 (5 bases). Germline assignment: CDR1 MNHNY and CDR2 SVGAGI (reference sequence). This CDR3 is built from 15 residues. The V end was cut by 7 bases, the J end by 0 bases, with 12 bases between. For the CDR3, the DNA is TGTGCCAGCAATCACAGGAACGCGAACACCGGGGAGCTGTTTTTT. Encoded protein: CASNHRNANTGELFF.

CDR3: CASSVGETGEGHEQFF. The CDR3 nucleotides read TGTGCCAGCAGCGTAGGAGAGACAGGGGAGGGACATGAGCAGTTCTTC. The chain has TRBV9 and TRBJ2-1; possibly TRBD1 for D (8 bases). CDR3 length equals 16 residues. Trimming removed 0 bases from V and 8 bases from J, with 18 bases in between. Per the germline V gene, CDR1 is SGDLS and CDR2 is YYNGEE.

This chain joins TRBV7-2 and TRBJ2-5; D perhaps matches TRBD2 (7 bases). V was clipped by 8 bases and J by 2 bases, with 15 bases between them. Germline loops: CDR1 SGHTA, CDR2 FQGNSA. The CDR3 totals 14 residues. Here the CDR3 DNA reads TGTGCCAGCTCTGGGGGGGGCCTACAAGAGACCCAGTACTTC. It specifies CASSGGGLQETQYF.

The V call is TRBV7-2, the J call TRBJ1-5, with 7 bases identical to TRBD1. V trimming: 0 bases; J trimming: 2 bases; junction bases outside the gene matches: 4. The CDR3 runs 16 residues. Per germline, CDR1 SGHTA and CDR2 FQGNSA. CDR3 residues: CASSLAYRGGNQPQHF. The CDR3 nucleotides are TGTGCCAGCAGCTTAGCTTACAGGGGAGGCAATCAGCCCCAGCATTTT.

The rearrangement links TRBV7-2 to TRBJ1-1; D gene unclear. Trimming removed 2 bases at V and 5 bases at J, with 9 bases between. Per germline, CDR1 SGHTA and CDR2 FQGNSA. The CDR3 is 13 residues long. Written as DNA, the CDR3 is TGTGCCAGCAGCTTACGCCGAGGGACTGAAGCTTTCTTT. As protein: CASSLRRGTEAFF.

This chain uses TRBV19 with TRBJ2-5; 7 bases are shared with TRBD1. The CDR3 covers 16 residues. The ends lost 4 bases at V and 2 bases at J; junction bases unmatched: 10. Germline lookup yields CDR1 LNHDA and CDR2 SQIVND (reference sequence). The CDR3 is CASSTGQTLIQETQYF. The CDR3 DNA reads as TGTGCCAGTAGTACGGGACAGACTCTTATTCAAGAGACCCAGTACTTC. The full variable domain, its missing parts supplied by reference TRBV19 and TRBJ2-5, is DGGITQSPKYLFRKEGQNVTLSCEQNLNHDAMYWYRQDPGQGLRLIYYSQIVNDFQKGDIAEGYSVSREKKESFPLTVTSAQKNPTAFYLCASSTGQTLIQETQYFGPGTRLLVL.

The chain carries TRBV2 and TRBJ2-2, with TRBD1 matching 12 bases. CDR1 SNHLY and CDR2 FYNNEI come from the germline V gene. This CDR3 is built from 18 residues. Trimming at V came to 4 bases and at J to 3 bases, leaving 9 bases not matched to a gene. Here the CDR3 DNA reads TGTGCCAGCAGTGCCTTGGGACAGGGGGCGCGGGACACCGGGGAGCTGTTTTTT. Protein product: CASSALGQGARDTGELFF.